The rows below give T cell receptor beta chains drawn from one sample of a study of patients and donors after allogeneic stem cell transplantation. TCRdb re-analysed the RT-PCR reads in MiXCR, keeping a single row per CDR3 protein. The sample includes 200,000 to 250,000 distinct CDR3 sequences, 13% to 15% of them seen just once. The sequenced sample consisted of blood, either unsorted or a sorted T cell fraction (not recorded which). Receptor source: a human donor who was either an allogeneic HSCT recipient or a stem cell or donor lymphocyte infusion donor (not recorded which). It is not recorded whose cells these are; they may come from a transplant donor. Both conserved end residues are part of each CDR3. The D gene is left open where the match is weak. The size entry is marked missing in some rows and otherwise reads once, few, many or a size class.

CDR3nt: TGTGCCATCAGTGAGTCGTCAGTGGTTCGGATGAACACTGAAGCTTTCTTT
CDR3aa: CAISESSVVRMNTEAFF
j_gene: TRBJ1-1
v_gene: TRBV10-3
abundance: few
d_gene: .

CDR3nt: TGTGCCAGCAGTTTAGAGTCGTGGGGGCGGCAGCCCCAGCATTTT
CDR3aa: CASSLESWGRQPQHF
j_gene: TRBJ1-5
v_gene: TRBV12-3/TRBV12-4
abundance: .
d_gene: .

CDR3nt: TGTGCCAGCAGTGAAAACGCGGGTACCTACAATGAGCAGTTCTTC
CDR3aa: CASSENAGTYNEQFF
j_gene: TRBJ2-1
v_gene: TRBV2
abundance: .
d_gene: .

CDR3nt: TGTGCCAGCAGAGCCAGGGGGCTCTCGGACGAGCAGTACTTC
CDR3aa: CASRARGLSDEQYF
j_gene: TRBJ2-7
v_gene: TRBV28
abundance: few
d_gene: TRBD1

CDR3nt: TGTGCCACCGAGGGGTTACAAGAGACCCAGTACTTC
CDR3aa: CATEGLQETQYF
j_gene: TRBJ2-5
v_gene: TRBV6-2/TRBV6-3
abundance: many
d_gene: .

CDR3nt: TGTGCCAGCAGCACCTACTTACTAGCGGGGGAGATCACAGATACGCAGTATTTT
CDR3aa: CASSTYLLAGEITDTQYF
j_gene: TRBJ2-3
v_gene: TRBV11-2
abundance: many
d_gene: TRBD2

CDR3nt: TGTGCCAGCAATGGGGGGATCAGGGAGCTGTTTTTT
CDR3aa: CASNGGIRELFF
j_gene: TRBJ2-2
v_gene: TRBV2
abundance: few
d_gene: .

CDR3nt: TGTGCCAGCAGTTACTCAAGGACTAGAAGTATCTCCGAGCAGTACTTC
CDR3aa: CASSYSRTRSISEQYF
j_gene: TRBJ2-7
v_gene: TRBV6-5
abundance: .
d_gene: TRBD2

CDR3nt: TGTGCCAGCTCACAGGGGACAGATTCACCCCTCCACTTT
CDR3aa: CASSQGTDSPLHF
j_gene: TRBJ1-6
v_gene: TRBV18
abundance: .
d_gene: TRBD1

CDR3nt: TGTGCCATCAGTCAAGACTGGACCGGGGCCCAGTACTTC
CDR3aa: CAISQDWTGAQYF
j_gene: TRBJ2-5
v_gene: TRBV10-3
abundance: few
d_gene: .